This T cell receptor beta chain emerged from a study of CD8 T cells in ankylosing spondylitis (dated by TCRdb to the late 2010s). About the investigation overall: To find TCR variants linked to disease, the study profiled T cell receptor beta repertoires in ankylosing spondylitis patients and healthy donors. Peripheral blood was sampled, and synovial fluid was also collected from ankylosing spondylitis patients. The full study cohort comprised 25 ankylosing spondylitis patients and over 95 healthy donors.

This sample was sequenced with an Illumina HiSeq 2500. Quantitative 5'-RACE with molecular barcodes was the method used to prepare the TCR beta libraries. Under the source paper's analysis protocol: A new computational method based on a probabilistic model of VDJ rearrangement was used to identify disease-linked TCR variants. In-frame beta chains were kept once TCRdb had trimmed the public reads at Q25 with fastp and called clones with MiXCR. A single entry per CDR3 protein holds the most common genes and DNA from its merged rows. What appears here as the V and J calls and clone size reflects TCRdb's work, not the paper's. Within this sample are about 320,000 distinct CDR3 sequences, with about 9.9% of them counted one time only. The ten largest clones add up to roughly 9.2% of the sample. Points the paper makes about the study in general: In peripheral blood, the disease-linked clones were found at relatively low frequencies and had a CD8+ phenotype. Blood from ankylosing spondylitis patients appeared to be characterized by a TCR beta motif made up of about 8 highly homologous amino acid variants. The disease-linked clones were reported as significantly enriched in matched synovial fluid samples from ankylosing spondylitis patients. Some of the motif variants had been reported before in the synovial fluid and blood of reactive arthritis patients, a finding that suggests common disease-initiation mechanisms.

The V and J ends are trimmed by 0 bases and 6 bases, leaving 12 bases between them. Taken from the germline V gene (reference sequence), the CDR1 and CDR2 loops are MNHEY and SMNVEV. The CDR3 goes from the cysteine to the phenylalanine over 15 residues. Solely the CDR3 DNA is kept, with 45 bases framed from the first base. This clonotype has ten or more counts. Its specific antigen is unknown. Base qualities are not recorded, but no much larger clone differs from it by a single base. The V and J genes are TRBV27 and TRBJ2-1, with the D gene uncertain. The receptor comes from a female donor with ankylosing spondylitis or in good health (not recorded which). Source material: blood, either unsorted or a sorted T cell fraction (not recorded which). The CDR3 reads CASSLSFWVTNEQFF. The DNA is as follows: TGTGCCAGCAGTTTATCTTTCTGGGTCACCAATGAGCAGTTCTTC.